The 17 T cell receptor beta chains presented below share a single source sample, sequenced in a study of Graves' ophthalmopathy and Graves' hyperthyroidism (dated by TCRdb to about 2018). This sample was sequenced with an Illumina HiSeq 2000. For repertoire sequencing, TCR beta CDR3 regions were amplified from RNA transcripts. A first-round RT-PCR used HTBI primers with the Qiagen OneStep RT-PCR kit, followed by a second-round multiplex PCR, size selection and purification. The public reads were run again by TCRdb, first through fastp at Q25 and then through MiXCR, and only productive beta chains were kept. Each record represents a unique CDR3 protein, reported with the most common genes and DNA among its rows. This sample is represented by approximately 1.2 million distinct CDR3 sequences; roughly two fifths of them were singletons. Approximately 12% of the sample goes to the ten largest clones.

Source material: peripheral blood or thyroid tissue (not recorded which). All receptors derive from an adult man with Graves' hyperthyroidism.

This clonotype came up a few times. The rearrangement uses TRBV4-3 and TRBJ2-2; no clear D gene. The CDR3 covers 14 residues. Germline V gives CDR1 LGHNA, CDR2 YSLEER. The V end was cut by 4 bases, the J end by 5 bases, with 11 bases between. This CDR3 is CASSRESKTGELFF. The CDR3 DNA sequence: TGCGCCAGCAGCCGAGAGAGCAAGACCGGGGAGCTGTTTTTT.

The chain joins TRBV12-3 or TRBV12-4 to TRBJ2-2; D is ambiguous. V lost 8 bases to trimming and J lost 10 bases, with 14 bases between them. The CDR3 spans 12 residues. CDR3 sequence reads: CASRRWGLELFF. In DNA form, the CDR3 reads TGTGCCAGCCGTAGGTGGGGTCTGGAGCTGTTTTTT.

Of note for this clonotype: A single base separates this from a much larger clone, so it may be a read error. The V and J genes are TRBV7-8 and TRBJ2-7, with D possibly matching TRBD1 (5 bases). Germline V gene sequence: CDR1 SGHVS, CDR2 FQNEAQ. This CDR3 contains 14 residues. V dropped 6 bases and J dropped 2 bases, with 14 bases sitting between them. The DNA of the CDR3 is TGTGCCAGCAGGCCCTACGACAGAGCCTACGAGCAGTACTTC. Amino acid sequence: CASRPYDRAYEQYF.

The CDR3 protein is CASQSGELYEQYF. The CDR3 nucleotides are TGTGCCAGCCAAAGCGGGGAGCTCTACGAGCAGTACTTC. V and J are TRBV6-6 and TRBJ2-7; 7 nucleotides align to TRBD2. CDR3 length equals 13 residues. Trimming cost V 8 bases and J 3 bases; bases outside gene matches: 7. The germline gives CDR1 MNHNY, CDR2 SVGAGI (reference sequence).

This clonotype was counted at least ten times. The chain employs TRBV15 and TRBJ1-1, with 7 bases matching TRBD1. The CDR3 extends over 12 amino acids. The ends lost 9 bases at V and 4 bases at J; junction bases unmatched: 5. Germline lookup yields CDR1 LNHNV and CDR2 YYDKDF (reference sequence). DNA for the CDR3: TGTGCCACGGGACAGCCCGGCACTGAAGCTTTCTTT. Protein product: CATGQPGTEAFF. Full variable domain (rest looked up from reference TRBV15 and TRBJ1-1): DAMVIQNPRYQVTQFGKPVTLSCSQTLNHNVMYWYQQKSSQAPKLLFHYYDKDFNNEADTPDNFQSRRPNTSFCFLDIRSPGLGDTAMYLCATGQPGTEAFFGQGTRLTVV.

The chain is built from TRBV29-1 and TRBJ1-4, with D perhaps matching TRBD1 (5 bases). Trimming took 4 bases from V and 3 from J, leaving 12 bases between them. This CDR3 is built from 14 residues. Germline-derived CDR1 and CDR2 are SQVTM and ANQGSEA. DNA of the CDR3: TGCAGCGTTGCCAGGGACCAGCCTAATGAAAAACTGTTTTTT. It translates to CSVARDQPNEKLFF.

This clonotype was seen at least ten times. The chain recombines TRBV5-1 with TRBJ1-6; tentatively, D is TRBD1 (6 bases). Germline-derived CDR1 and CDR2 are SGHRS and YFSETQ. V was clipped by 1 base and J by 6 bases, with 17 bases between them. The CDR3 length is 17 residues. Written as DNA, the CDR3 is TGCGCCAGCAGCTTGAACGGGGGCGGTGGTCCTAATTCACCCCTCCACTTT. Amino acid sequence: CASSLNGGGGPNSPLHF.

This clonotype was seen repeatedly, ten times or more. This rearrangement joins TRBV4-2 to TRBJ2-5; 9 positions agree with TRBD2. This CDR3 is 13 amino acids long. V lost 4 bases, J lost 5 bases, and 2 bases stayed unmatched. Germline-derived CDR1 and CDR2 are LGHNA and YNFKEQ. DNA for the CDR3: TGTGCCAGCAGCCGGACTAGCGAGGAGACCCAGTACTTC. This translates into CASSRTSEETQYF.

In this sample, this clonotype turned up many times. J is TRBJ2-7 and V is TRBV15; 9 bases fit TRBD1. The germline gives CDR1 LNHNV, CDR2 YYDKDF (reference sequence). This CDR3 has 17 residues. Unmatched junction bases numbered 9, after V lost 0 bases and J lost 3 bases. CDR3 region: CATSREALGDRDYEQYF. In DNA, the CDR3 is TGTGCCACCAGCAGAGAAGCCTTGGGGGACAGGGACTACGAGCAGTACTTC.

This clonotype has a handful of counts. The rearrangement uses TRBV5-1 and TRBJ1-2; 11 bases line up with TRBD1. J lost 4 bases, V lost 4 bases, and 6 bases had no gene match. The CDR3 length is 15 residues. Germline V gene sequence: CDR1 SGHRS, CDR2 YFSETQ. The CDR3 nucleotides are TGCGCCAGCAGCCCTGGACAGGGGGCTTCCTATGGCTACACCTTC. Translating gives CASSPGQGASYGYTF.

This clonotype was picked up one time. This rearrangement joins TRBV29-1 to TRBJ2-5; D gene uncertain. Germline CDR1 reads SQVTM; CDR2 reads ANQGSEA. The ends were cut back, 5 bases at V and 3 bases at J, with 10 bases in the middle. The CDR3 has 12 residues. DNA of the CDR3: TGCAGCGTTCAAGGCCTAGAAGAGACCCAGTACTTC. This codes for CSVQGLEETQYF. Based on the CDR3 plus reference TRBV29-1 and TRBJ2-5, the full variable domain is SAVISQKPSRDICQRGTSLTIQCQVDSQVTMMFWYRQQPGQSLTLIATANQGSEATYESGFVIDKFPISRPNLTFSTLTVSNMSPEDSSIYLCSVQGLEETQYFGPGTRLLVL.

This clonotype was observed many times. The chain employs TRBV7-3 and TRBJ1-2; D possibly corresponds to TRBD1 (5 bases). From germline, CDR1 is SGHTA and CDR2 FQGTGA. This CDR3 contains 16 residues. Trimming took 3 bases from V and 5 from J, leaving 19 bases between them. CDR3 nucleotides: TGTGCCAGCAGCTTGGATGGGGACCCCAACGAGTATGGCTACACCTTC. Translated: CASSLDGDPNEYGYTF.

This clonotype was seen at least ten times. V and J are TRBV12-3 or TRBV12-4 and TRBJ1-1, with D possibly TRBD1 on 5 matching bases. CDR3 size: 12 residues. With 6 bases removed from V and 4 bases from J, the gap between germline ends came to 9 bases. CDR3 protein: CASSGDSTEAFF. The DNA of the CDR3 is TGTGCCAGCAGCGGCGACAGCACTGAAGCTTTCTTT.

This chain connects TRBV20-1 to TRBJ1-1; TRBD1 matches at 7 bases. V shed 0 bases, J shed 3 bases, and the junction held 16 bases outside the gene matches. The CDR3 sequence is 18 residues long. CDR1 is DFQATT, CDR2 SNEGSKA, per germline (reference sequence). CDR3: CSARDKEGRGFIDTEAFF. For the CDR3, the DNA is TGCAGTGCTAGAGATAAGGAAGGCAGGGGGTTTATTGACACTGAAGCTTTCTTT.

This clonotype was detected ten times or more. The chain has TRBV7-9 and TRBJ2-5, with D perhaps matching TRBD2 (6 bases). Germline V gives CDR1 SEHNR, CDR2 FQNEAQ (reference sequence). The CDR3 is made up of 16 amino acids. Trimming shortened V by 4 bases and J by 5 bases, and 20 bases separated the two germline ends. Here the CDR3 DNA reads TGTGCCAGCAGCTCATCCCTACTAGCCACCCTCGAGACCCAGTACTTC. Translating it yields CASSSSLLATLETQYF.

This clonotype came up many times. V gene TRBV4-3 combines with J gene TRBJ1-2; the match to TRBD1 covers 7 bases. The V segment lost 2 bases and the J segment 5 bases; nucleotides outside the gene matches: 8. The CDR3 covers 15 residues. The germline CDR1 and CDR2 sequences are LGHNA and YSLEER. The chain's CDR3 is CASSQSRTGTYGYTF. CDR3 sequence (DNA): TGCGCCAGCAGCCAATCTAGGACAGGAACGTATGGCTACACCTTC.

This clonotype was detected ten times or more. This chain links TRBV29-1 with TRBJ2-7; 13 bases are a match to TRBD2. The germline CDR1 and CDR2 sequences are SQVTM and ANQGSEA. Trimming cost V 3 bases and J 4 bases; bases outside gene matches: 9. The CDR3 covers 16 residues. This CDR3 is CSVDLSGTSGMYEQYF. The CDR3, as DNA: TGCAGCGTTGATCTTTCCGGGACTAGCGGGATGTACGAGCAGTACTTC.